The subject of this entry is one T cell receptor (beta chain). What it recognizes is unknown. Trimming left V 0 bases short and J 2 bases short, with 9 bases between. CDR3 length: 14 amino acids. Germline-derived CDR1 and CDR2 are SGHNT and YYREEE (reference sequence). These data come from a study of a mutant IDH1 vaccine in newly diagnosed glioma. The assay was immunoSEQ multiplex PCR, and TCRdb's table has in-frame clones only and misses some. This table holds about 62,000 clones, roughly 80% found once. Time point defined: week 47, end of study. Topical imiquimod accompanied each vaccine dose, which consisted of 300 ug of mutant IDH1 20-mer peptide.

This receptor was identified in a man aged 25-45 years with glioma. The sequencing here drew on PBMCs, taken from a glioma patient whose treatment included an IDH1 peptide vaccine. V gene TRBV5-4 combines with J gene TRBJ2-7, with D possibly being TRBD1 (5 bases). In DNA form, the CDR3 reads TGTGCCAGCAGCTTGGTTGGCAGGGCCTACGAGCAGTACTTC. Translated, it gives CASSLVGRAYEQYF.